This T cell receptor (beta chain) was identified in a study of blood T cell repertoires in COVID-19. The table came from immunoSEQ multiplex PCR; TCRdb's copy has only in-frame clones and leaves some out. The sample has some 300,000 clones; around 92% are singletons. Clinical history reported by participants formed the basis on which cohorts were assigned. This clone was recorded only once. Sequenced input: PBMCs or T cells enriched from blood (not recorded which). The TCR sequence derives from a woman aged 45-60 years who had been exposed to COVID-19.

CDR3 region: CASSEILSSYNEQFF. CDR3 nucleotides: TGTGCCAGCAGTGAAATCTTGAGCTCCTACAATGAGCAGTTCTTC. This chain joins TRBV6-1 and TRBJ2-1; D is unresolved. This CDR3 spans 15 amino acids. CDR1 MNHNS and CDR2 SASEGT come from the germline V gene. V lost 2 bases, J lost 0 bases, and 8 bases lay in between.